This is a list of T cell receptor beta chains from one sample in a study of blood T cell repertoires in COVID-19. Here immunoSEQ multiplex PCR was the method, and the copy in TCRdb shows in-frame clones only, minus some. The repertoire holds around 200,000 clones, approximately 79% seen once, with roughly 5% in the top ten. Sequencing was carried out using peripheral blood. These receptors originate from a human donor in a cohort sampled during active COVID-19. Each CDR3 is given with its conserved first and last residue. Each record gives: clone size, V gene, J gene, CDR3 protein. Expanded clones are given a class, and other clones once, few, many or no size at all.

-,TRBV7-2,TRBJ2-7,CASSLGSGSSYEQYF
-,TRBV5-1,TRBJ2-3,CASRTRAGTDTQYF
-,TRBV6-6,TRBJ2-5,CASIRDRAYQETQYF
-,TRBV28,TRBJ2-7,CASSSWTSGAYEQYF
-,TRBV19,TRBJ1-5,CASEEEGQGLNQPQHF
-,TRBV28,TRBJ1-2,CASSLHNTDRGGYTF
-,TRBV12-3/TRBV12-4,TRBJ1-5,CATAGQPNQPQHF
-,TRBV13,TRBJ1-5,CASSFGRAVGNQPQHF
-,TRBV29-1,TRBJ1-6,CSVETGERSPLHF
-,TRBV4-3,TRBJ2-1,CASSLGLTYNEQFF
-,TRBV4-1,TRBJ1-2,CASSQEGTGSNYGYTF
once,TRBV13,TRBJ1-1,CASSLARDTEAFF
-,TRBV13,TRBJ1-2,CASSDQNRGSNYGYTF
-,TRBV9,TRBJ1-4,CASSDSRDRVAESTNEKLFF
-,TRBV9,TRBJ1-1,CASSVARTGVAFF
-,TRBV19,TRBJ2-1,CASTTGTAYNEQFF